These T cell receptor beta chains were read from a single sample in a study of response to subunit inactivated influenza vaccine. TCRdb analysed the RT-PCR reads with MiXCR anew, one entry per CDR3 protein. The sample includes about 570,000 distinct CDR3 sequences, 11% of them seen just once. The same data also contributed to another study, on T cells expressing NK-cell markers.

This sample comprised PBMCs from blood, obtained on the day of vaccination. All receptors derive from a man aged 50 to 60 who received an inactivated influenza vaccine. Each CDR3 is given with its conserved first and last residue. The D gene is left open where the match is weak. Size tells how often a clone was seen (once, few, many) or the class of an expanded clone, and some rows leave it out.

TRBJ2-7 TRBD1 few TRBV11-1 TGTGCCAGCAGCCCCCGCGCGACAGGGTTCAATACACCGTACGAGCAGTACTTC CASSPRATGFNTPYEQYF
TRBJ2-1 . . TRBV11-2 TGTGCCAGCAGTAGGACTCAGAGCTCCTACAATGAGCAGTTCTTC CASSRTQSSYNEQFF
TRBJ2-2 . many TRBV6-5 TGTGCCAGCAGTTACTCGGGTCCCGGGGAGCTGTTTTTT CASSYSGPGELFF
TRBJ2-3 . . TRBV7-2 TGTGCCAGCAGCTCACCGGGATCCCTCACAGATACGCAGTATTTT CASSSPGSLTDTQYF
TRBJ2-1 . . TRBV11-3 TGTGCCAGCAGCGCCGACATGGTGTCCAATGAGCAGTTCTTC CASSADMVSNEQFF
TRBJ2-2 TRBD2 few TRBV20-1 TGCAGTGCTAGATCCAGCGGGAGGGCCGGGGAGCTGTTTTTT CSARSSGRAGELFF
TRBJ2-7 TRBD2 few TRBV7-2 TGTGCCAGCAGCTTGTCGTACATAGCGGGACCTTACGAGCAGTACTTC CASSLSYIAGPYEQYF
TRBJ2-1 TRBD2 . TRBV12-3/TRBV12-4 TGTGCCAGCAGCCCCGGGGGGTTCAATGAGCAGTTCTTC CASSPGGFNEQFF
TRBJ2-5 . few TRBV30 TGTGCCTGGAGACGGGAACTCTCGGGTGAGACCCAGTACTTC CAWRRELSGETQYF
TRBJ1-2 TRBD1 . TRBV5-1 TGCGCCAGCAGCTTGGAGGGACAGCTCAATGGCTACACCTTC CASSLEGQLNGYTF
TRBJ2-1 TRBD2 . TRBV20-1 TGCAGTGCTGAGGCCCTAGCGGGGGCAAACAATGAGCAGTTCTTC CSAEALAGANNEQFF
TRBJ2-1 . few TRBV6-2/TRBV6-3 TGTGCCAGCAGTTTCCGAGGGTTTTACAATGAGCAGTTCTTC CASSFRGFYNEQFF
TRBJ2-3 . . TRBV11-2 TGTGCCAGCAGCCCGTATCGACAGAGCCACACAGATACGCAGTATTTT CASSPYRQSHTDTQYF
TRBJ2-5 . . TRBV12-3/TRBV12-4 TGTGCCAGCAGTTTATACAGGGGAGGCCAAGAGACCCAGTACTTC CASSLYRGGQETQYF
TRBJ2-6 . many TRBV5-1 TGTGCCAGCAGTTTATCGGGGGCTGGGGCCAACGTCCTGACTTTC CASSLSGAGANVLTF
TRBJ2-3 . few TRBV7-3 TGTGCCAGCAGCGCGGACGGGACCACAGATACGCAGTATTTT CASSADGTTDTQYF
TRBJ2-3 TRBD2 . TRBV12-3/TRBV12-4 TGTGCCAGCCGGGCGGGGGGGCGACATACGCAGTATTTT CASRAGGRHTQYF
TRBJ2-5 . few TRBV3-1 TGTGCCAGCAGCCATTCTCTACTTGCCCAAGAGACCCAGTACTTC CASSHSLLAQETQYF
TRBJ2-7 TRBD1 few TRBV15 TGTGCCACCACCCGACAGGGAGTTAGCGAGCAGTACTTC CATTRQGVSEQYF
TRBJ1-4 . many TRBV5-1 TGCGCCAGCAGCTCTACTTCAACTAATGAAAAACTGTTTTTT CASSSTSTNEKLFF
TRBJ2-3 . few TRBV11-2 TGTGCCAGCAGCCGATCGAAGGACACAGATACGCAGTATTTT CASSRSKDTDTQYF
TRBJ2-2 . many TRBV12-3/TRBV12-4 TGTGCCAGCAGTCTCCGGACAGAGAAGACCGGGGAGCTGTTTTTT CASSLRTEKTGELFF
TRBJ2-1 . . TRBV7-9 TGTGCCAGCAGCTTAGACAGGGAAATCAATGAGCAGTTCTTC CASSLDREINEQFF
TRBJ1-5 . few TRBV7-2 TGTGCCAGCAGCTCCCCTGACACCCGTCAGAGACATTTT CASSSPDTRQRHF
TRBJ2-1 . . TRBV4-2 TGTGCCAGCAGCCCTGAAGGAGGGAGCTCCTACAATGAGCAGTTCTTC CASSPEGGSSYNEQFF
TRBJ2-5 . . TRBV18 TGTGCCAGCTCACCACCCTCGTCGATGGAGACCCAGTACTTC CASSPPSSMETQYF
TRBJ2-7 TRBD1 few TRBV20-1 TGCAGTTCTGAGATTCCTGGGACAGGGGCATCCTACGAGCAGTACTTC CSSEIPGTGASYEQYF
TRBJ1-5 . few TRBV4-1 TGCGCCAGCAGCACCTTGGGGGGGAAGGGTCAGCCCCAGCATTTT CASSTLGGKGQPQHF
TRBJ2-7 TRBD2 many TRBV12-3/TRBV12-4 TGTGCCAGCTCGACCCGGATAGCGGGAGTCGAGCAGTACTTC CASSTRIAGVEQYF
TRBJ2-1 TRBD2 few TRBV4-1 TGCGCCAGCAGCCAAAGGGCGGGGGGGCTCTACAATGAGCAGTTCTTC CASSQRAGGLYNEQFF
TRBJ2-7 . few TRBV7-9 TGTGCCAGCAGCTTAGTAAAGGGGGAGCAGTACTTC CASSLVKGEQYF
TRBJ2-1 . many TRBV25-1 TGTGCCAGCAGTGATTCCGCACCAGAGCAGTTCTTC CASSDSAPEQFF
TRBJ1-2 TRBD1 . TRBV4-1 TGCGCCAGCAGCGTCGACAGGGAATATGGCTACACCTTC CASSVDREYGYTF
TRBJ2-1 TRBD2 . TRBV20-1 TGCAGTGCTAGAGATAGCGGGAGTGAGCAGTTCTTC CSARDSGSEQFF
TRBJ2-1 . few TRBV11-1 TGTGCCAGCAGCTTAGTTGCATTTGGCCAGGACCGCCGCTCCTACAATGAGCAGTTCTTC CASSLVAFGQDRRSYNEQFF
TRBJ2-1 TRBD2 . TRBV10-3 TGTGCCATCGCTGCAGGTACCGGACTAGCGGGCCACAATGAGCAGTTCTTC CAIAAGTGLAGHNEQFF
TRBJ2-1 TRBD2 . TRBV29-1 TGCAGCGCCCCGGGGGGGGGAAGGAATGAGCAGTTCTTC CSAPGGGRNEQFF
TRBJ2-5 TRBD1 few TRBV20-1 TGCAGCGGATCAGGGGGCCAAGAGACCCAGTACTTC CSGSGGQETQYF
TRBJ2-7 . once TRBV11-3 TGTGCCAGCAGCTTACCAATGCCCCAGAGACAGGTACGCGAGCAGTACTTC CASSLPMPQRQVREQYF
TRBJ2-3 TRBD2 few TRBV18 TGTGCCAGCTCACCAACGGGGGGAGATACGCAGTATTTT CASSPTGGDTQYF
TRBJ2-3 . . TRBV24-1 TGTGCCACCAGTGATTTATCGGGAGATACGCAGTATTTT CATSDLSGDTQYF
TRBJ2-7 . . TRBV5-1 TGCGCCAGCAGCTTGGGAAACATCCTTACCTACGAGCAGTACTTC CASSLGNILTYEQYF
TRBJ2-3 TRBD1 . TRBV5-1 TGCGCCAGCAGCTCCGGGGACAGATATTCAGATACGCAGTATTTT CASSSGDRYSDTQYF
TRBJ2-1 . . TRBV15 TGTGCCACCAGCAGAGATACTAGGTACAATGAGCAGTTCTTC CATSRDTRYNEQFF
TRBJ2-3 . many TRBV5-4 TGTGCCAGCAGCTTGGCGGGAGAGTACACAGATACGCAGTATTTT CASSLAGEYTDTQYF
TRBJ2-2 . . TRBV3-1 TGTGCCAGCAGCCACCAAGGGACATTCCCCGGGGAGCTGTTTTTT CASSHQGTFPGELFF
TRBJ2-3 TRBD2 many TRBV20-1 TGCAGTGCCCGGACTAGAGCAGATACGCAGTATTTT CSARTRADTQYF
TRBJ2-1 . . TRBV20-1 TGCAGTGCTACGGGCGGGGGCAGACACAATGAGCAGTTCTTC CSATGGGRHNEQFF
TRBJ2-7 TRBD1 few TRBV20-1 TGCAGTGCTAGGACTCCGGGACAGGGTGTCTACGAGCAGTACTTC CSARTPGQGVYEQYF
TRBJ2-7 TRBD1 few TRBV29-1 TGCAGGGGGGACAGCTCTACCTACGAGCAGTACTTC CRGDSSTYEQYF
TRBJ1-5 . . TRBV15 TGTGCCACCAGCAGAGATGGGCGGCCCCAGCATTTT CATSRDGRPQHF
TRBJ2-7 TRBD1 many TRBV9 TGTGCCAGCAGCGTAGGGACAGGGGACTACGAGCAGTACTTC CASSVGTGDYEQYF
TRBJ1-5 TRBD1 . TRBV29-1 TGCAGCGTCAGCCGGGACAGAAATCAGCCCCAGCATTTT CSVSRDRNQPQHF
TRBJ1-5 . many TRBV12-3/TRBV12-4 TGTGCCAGCAGCGTCAGGGGTACGGATCAGCCCCAGCATTTT CASSVRGTDQPQHF
TRBJ2-5 TRBD2 . TRBV20-1 TGCAGTGCCAGGACTAGAGAGACCCAGTACTTC CSARTRETQYF
TRBJ1-2 . few TRBV5-1 TGCGCCAGCAGCTTGTTAGGGAGGTTGACTGACGGCTACACCTTC CASSLLGRLTDGYTF
TRBJ2-7 TRBD1 . TRBV10-3 TGTGCCATCAGATCCGGGACAGGGGGCAGCGAGCAGTACTTC CAIRSGTGGSEQYF
TRBJ2-4 TRBD2 few TRBV9 TGTGCCAGCAGCGCAACCGCGGGGGGGAATGGCGGCATTCAGTACTTC CASSATAGGNGGIQYF